This T cell receptor beta chain appears in the sequencing data of a study of cytomegalovirus exposure and HLA in healthy donors. This clone was recorded once. The target antigen is unknown. The PCR had 60 Vbeta and 13 Jbeta primers. The table came from immunoSEQ multiplex PCR; TCRdb's copy has only in-frame clones and leaves some out. The sample has roughly 150,000 clones; roughly 80% are singletons. Study observations and caveats: Several of the most significant clusters were apparently associated with common viral pathogens in a later analysis.

Sample: PBMCs. This clonotype was sampled from a woman aged 40 to 55 in good health and CMV-seropositive.

For the CDR3, the DNA is TGTGCCAGCACCGAGCGGGGGCCATACTCGGGGGAGCAGTACTTC. As protein: CASTERGPYSGEQYF. The chain combines TRBV5-4 with TRBJ2-7; 8 nucleotides line up with TRBD2. Germline V gene data show CDR1 as SGHNT and CDR2 as YYREEE (reference sequence). The CDR3 loop spans 15 amino acids. The junction had 15 bases not matched to a gene; V was cut back by 6 bases and J by 7 bases. Supplemented by reference TRBV5-4 and TRBJ2-7, the full variable domain reads ETGVTQSPTHLIKTRGQQVTLRCSSQSGHNTVSWYQQALGQGPQFIFQYYREEENGRGNFPPRFSGLQFPNYSSELNVNALELDDSALYLCASTERGPYSGEQYFGPGTRLTVT.